Presented here are 2 T cell receptor beta chains from one specimen sequenced in a study of human T cells and chemical hapten exposure. Unfractionated whole blood served as the source for total RNA extraction. TCRdb used MiXCR to reprocess the 5' RACE reads, holding one entry per CDR3 protein. The profile shows tens of thousands of distinct CDR3 sequences, more than 7.5% of them singletons. These receptors were collected from a male donor in good health.

This clonotype showed up just a few times. The J gene is TRBJ1-1, the V gene TRBV2, with D maybe TRBD1 (6 bases). Germline lookup yields CDR1 SNHLY and CDR2 FYNNEI. The CDR3 length is 15 residues. Between the trimmed V and J ends, which lost 1 base and 4 bases, there was a span of 13 bases. CDR3 coding DNA: TGTGCCAGCAGTGAAGAAACAGGGAGGGGCACTGAAGCTTTCTTT. It yields the protein CASSEETGRGTEAFF.

This clonotype was recorded many times. The genes are TRBV6-2 or TRBV6-3 and TRBJ2-1; 10 positions agree with TRBD2. Trimming at V came to 2 bases and at J to 8 bases, leaving 9 bases not matched to a gene. CDR1 and CDR2 from the germline V gene are MNHEY and SVGEGT. The CDR3 runs 16 residues. CDR3 sequence: CASSYPLAGVRHEQFF. CDR3 coding DNA: TGTGCCAGCAGTTACCCCCTAGCGGGAGTTCGTCATGAGCAGTTCTTC.